This is a list of T cell receptor beta chains from one sample in a study of blood T cell repertoires in COVID-19. Method: immunoSEQ multiplex PCR; TCRdb's copy keeps in-frame clones and lacks some. The sample lists around 250,000 clones; around four fifths were seen once. Sequenced material: peripheral blood. These receptors originate from a woman older than 75 with acute or convalescent COVID-19. Each CDR3 is given with its conserved first and last residue. D genes are given only for firm matches. Where a row states a size, it is once, few, many or the class of an expanded clone; other rows omit it.

d_call cdr3_length j_call clone_size v_call cdr3_aa cdr3_nt
TRBD2 15 TRBJ2-1 - TRBV5-1 CASSLLAESPNEQFF TGCGCCAGCAGCTTACTAGCGGAAAGCCCCAATGAGCAGTTCTTC
TRBD1 17 TRBJ1-3 - TRBV9 CASSVVGDRGPGNTIYF TGTGCCAGCAGCGTAGTGGGGGACAGGGGGCCGGGAAACACCATATATTTT
TRBD1 15 TRBJ2-7 - TRBV6-1 CASSERWTGPYEQYF TGTGCCAGCAGTGAAAGATGGACAGGCCCCTACGAGCAGTACTTC
- 15 TRBJ2-5 - TRBV18 CASSPTGNRQETQYF TGTGCCAGCTCACCAACAGGAAACCGCCAAGAGACCCAGTACTTC
TRBD1 14 TRBJ2-1 - TRBV25-1 CASVRTGGTGEQFF TGTGCCAGCGTGAGGACAGGGGGAACGGGAGAGCAGTTCTTC
- 15 TRBJ2-3 - TRBV3-1/TRBV3-2 CASSQWRERADTQYF TGTGCCAGCAGCCAATGGAGGGAGCGCGCAGATACGCAGTATTTT
TRBD2 16 TRBJ2-3 - TRBV2 CASTRRELAGGDTQYF TGTGCCAGCACTCGCCGCGAGCTAGCGGGAGGGGATACGCAGTATTTT
TRBD1 15 TRBJ1-2 - TRBV5-6 CASSLRGQGVIGYTF TGTGCCAGCAGCTTGAGGGGACAGGGGGTAATAGGCTACACCTTC
- 13 TRBJ2-5 - TRBV7-2 CASSRGNQETQYF TGTGCCAGCAGCCGGGGGAACCAAGAGACCCAGTACTTC
TRBD1 15 TRBJ2-1 many TRBV7-2 CASSSRTGRYDEQFF TGTGCCAGCAGCTCCCGGACAGGGAGGTACGATGAGCAGTTCTTC
TRBD1 14 TRBJ1-4 - TRBV6-5 CASRGTGANEKLFF TGTGCCAGCAGGGGGACAGGGGCTAATGAAAAACTGTTTTTT
TRBD1 16 TRBJ2-1 few TRBV20-1 CSASAPGGSSYNEQFF TGCAGTGCTAGTGCGCCAGGGGGCTCTTCCTACAATGAGCAGTTCTTC
TRBD2 16 TRBJ2-3 - TRBV5-4 CASSLAGGPGAHTQYF TGTGCCAGCAGCTTAGCGGGAGGCCCTGGGGCCCATACGCAGTATTTT
TRBD1 15 TRBJ2-7 few TRBV11-2 CASSIPGQGRYEQYF TGTGCCAGCAGCATCCCGGGACAGGGTCGGTACGAGCAGTACTTC
TRBD1 14 TRBJ2-5 - TRBV5-1 CASSLTGEEETQYF TGCGCCAGCAGCTTGACAGGGGAAGAAGAGACCCAGTACTTC
- 14 TRBJ1-2 - TRBV6-2/TRBV6-3 CASSYSQGNYGYTF TGTGCCAGCAGTTACTCACAGGGCAACTATGGCTACACCTTC